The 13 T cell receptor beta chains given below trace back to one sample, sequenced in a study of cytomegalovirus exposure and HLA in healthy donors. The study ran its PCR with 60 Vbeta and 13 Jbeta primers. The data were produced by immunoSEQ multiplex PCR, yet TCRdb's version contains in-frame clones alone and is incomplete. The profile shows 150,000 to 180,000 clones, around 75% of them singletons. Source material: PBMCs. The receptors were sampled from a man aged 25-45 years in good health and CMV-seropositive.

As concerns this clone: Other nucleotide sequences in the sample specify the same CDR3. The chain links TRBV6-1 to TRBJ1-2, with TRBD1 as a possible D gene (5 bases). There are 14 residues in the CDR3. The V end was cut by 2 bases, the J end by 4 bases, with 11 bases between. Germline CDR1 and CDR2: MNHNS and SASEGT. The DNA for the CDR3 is TGTGCCAGCAGTGAAACGGCAGGGTCCTATGGCTACACCTTC. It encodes CASSETAGSYGYTF.

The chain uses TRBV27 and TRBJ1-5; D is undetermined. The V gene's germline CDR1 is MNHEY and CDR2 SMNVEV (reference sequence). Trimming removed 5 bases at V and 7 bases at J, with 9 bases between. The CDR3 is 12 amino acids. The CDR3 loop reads CASSTSRQPQHF. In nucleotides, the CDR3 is TGTGCCAGCAGTACCTCTCGGCAGCCCCAGCATTTT.

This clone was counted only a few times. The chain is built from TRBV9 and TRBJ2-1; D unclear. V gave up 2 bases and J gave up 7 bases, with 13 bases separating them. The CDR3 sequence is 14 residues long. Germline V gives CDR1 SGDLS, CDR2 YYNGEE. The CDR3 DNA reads TGTGCCAGCAGCGTCAGGCAGCTCAGAAATGAGCAGTTCTTC. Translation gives CASSVRQLRNEQFF.

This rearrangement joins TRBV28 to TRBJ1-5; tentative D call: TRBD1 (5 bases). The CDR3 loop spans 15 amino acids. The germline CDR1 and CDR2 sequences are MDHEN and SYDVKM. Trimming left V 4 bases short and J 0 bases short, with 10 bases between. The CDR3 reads CASSSRQNSNQPQHF. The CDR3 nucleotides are TGTGCCAGCAGTTCCAGACAGAATAGCAATCAGCCCCAGCATTTT. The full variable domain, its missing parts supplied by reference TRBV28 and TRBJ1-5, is DVKVTQSSRYLVKRTGEKVFLECVQDMDHENMFWYRQDPGLGLRLIYFSYDVKMKEKGDIPEGYSVSREKKERFSLILESASTNQTSMYLCASSSRQNSNQPQHFGDGTRLSIL.

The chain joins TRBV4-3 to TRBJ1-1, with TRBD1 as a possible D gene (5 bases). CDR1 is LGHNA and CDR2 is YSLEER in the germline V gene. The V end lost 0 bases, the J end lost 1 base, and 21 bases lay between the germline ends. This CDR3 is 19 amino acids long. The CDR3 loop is CASSQDRSYGGLKNTEAFF. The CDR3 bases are TGCGCCAGCAGCCAAGATCGGAGTTACGGGGGTCTCAAGAACACTGAAGCTTTCTTT.

DNA for the CDR3: TGTGCCAGCAGTTCCAACAGTTACTACACCTTC. Amino acids: CASSSNSYYTF. The chain uses TRBV27 and TRBJ1-2; D is undetermined. This CDR3 is 11 amino acids long. V was clipped by 4 bases and J by 10 bases, with 10 bases between them. Germline V gives CDR1 MNHEY, CDR2 SMNVEV (reference sequence).

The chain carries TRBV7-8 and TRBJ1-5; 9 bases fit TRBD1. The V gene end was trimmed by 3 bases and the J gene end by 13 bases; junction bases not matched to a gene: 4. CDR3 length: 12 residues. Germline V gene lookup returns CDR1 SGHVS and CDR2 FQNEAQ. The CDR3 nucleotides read TGTGCCAGCAGCTTGGGACAGGGCCCACAGCATTTT. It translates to CASSLGQGPQHF. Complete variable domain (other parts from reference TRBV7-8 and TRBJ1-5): GAGVSQSPRYKVAKRGQDVALRCDPISGHVSLFWYQQALGQGPEFLTYFQNEAQLDKSGLPSDRFFAERPEGSVSTLKIQRTQQEDSAVYLCASSLGQGPQHFGDGTRLSIL.

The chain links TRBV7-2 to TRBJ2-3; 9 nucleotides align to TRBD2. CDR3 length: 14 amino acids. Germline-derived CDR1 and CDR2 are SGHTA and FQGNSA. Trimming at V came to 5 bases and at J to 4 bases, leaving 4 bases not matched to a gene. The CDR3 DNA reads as TGTGCCAGCAGCCACGGACTAGCGTCAGATACGCAGTATTTT. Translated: CASSHGLASDTQYF.

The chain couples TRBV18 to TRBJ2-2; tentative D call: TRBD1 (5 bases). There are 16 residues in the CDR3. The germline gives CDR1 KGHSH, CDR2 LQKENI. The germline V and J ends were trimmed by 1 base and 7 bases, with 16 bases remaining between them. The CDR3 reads CASSPQTHPRDGELFF. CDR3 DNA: TGTGCCAGCTCACCACAAACTCATCCCAGGGACGGGGAGCTGTTTTTT.

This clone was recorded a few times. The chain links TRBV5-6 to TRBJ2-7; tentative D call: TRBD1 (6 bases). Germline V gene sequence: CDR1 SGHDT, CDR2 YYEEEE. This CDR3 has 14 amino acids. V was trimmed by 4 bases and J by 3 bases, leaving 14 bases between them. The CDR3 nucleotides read TGTGCCAGCAGCGGCCTCGACAGGAGCTACGAGCAGTACTTC. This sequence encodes CASSGLDRSYEQYF. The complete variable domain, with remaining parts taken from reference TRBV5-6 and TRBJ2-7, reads DAGVTQSPTHLIKTRGQQVTLRCSPKSGHDTVSWYQQALGQGPQFIFQYYEEEERQRGNFPDRFSGHQFPNYSSELNVNALLLGDSALYLCASSGLDRSYEQYFGPGTRLTVT.

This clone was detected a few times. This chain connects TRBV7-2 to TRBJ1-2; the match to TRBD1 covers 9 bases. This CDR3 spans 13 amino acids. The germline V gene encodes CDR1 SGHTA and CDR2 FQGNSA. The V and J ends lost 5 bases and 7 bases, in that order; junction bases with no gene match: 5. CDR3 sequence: CASSDTGGLGYTF. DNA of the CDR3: TGTGCCAGCAGCGATACAGGGGGCCTTGGCTACACCTTC. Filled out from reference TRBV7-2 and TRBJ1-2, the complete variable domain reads GAGVSQSPSNKVTEKGKDVELRCDPISGHTALYWYRQSLGQGLEFLIYFQGNSAPDKSGLPSDRFSAERTGGSVSTLTIQRTQQEDSAVYLCASSDTGGLGYTFGSGTRLTVV.

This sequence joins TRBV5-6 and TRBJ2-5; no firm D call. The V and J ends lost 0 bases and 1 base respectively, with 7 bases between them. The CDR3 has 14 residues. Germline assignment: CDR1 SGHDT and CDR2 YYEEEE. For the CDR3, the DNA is TGTGCCAGCAGCTTGGGAGCTCTCCAAGAGACCCAGTACTTC. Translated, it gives CASSLGALQETQYF.

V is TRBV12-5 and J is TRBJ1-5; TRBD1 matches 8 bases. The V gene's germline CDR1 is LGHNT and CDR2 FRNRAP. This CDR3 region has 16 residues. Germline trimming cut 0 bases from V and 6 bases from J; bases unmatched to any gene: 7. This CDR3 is CASGLVLAGGRQPQHF. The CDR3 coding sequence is TGTGCTAGTGGTTTGGTACTCGCAGGGGGCCGTCAGCCCCAGCATTTT. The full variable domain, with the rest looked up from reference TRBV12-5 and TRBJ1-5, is DARVTQTPRHKVTEMGQEVTMRCQPILGHNTVFWYRQTMMQGLELLAYFRNRAPLDDSGMPKDRFSAEMPDATLATLKIQPSEPRDSAVYFCASGLVLAGGRQPQHFGDGTRLSIL.